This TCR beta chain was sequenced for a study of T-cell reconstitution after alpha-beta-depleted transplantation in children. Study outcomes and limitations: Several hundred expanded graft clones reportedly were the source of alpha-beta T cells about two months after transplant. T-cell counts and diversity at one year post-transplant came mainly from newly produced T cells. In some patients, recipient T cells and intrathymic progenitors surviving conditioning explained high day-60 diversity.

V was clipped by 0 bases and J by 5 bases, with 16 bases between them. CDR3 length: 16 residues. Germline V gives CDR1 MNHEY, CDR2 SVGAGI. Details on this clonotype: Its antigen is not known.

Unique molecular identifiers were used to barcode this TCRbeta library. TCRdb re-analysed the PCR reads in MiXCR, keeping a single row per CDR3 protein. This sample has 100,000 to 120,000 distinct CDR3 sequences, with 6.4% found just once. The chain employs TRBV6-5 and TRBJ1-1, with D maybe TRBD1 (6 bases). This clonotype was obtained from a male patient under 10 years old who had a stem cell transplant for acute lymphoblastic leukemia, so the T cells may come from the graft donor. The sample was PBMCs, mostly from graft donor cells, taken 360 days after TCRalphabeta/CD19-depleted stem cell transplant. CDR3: CASSYSLSQGETEAFF. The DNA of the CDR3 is TGTGCCAGCAGTTACTCCCTGTCACAGGGTGAGACTGAAGCTTTCTTT.